Listed here are 5 T cell receptor beta chains from one sample, sequenced in a study of shared clonotypes between healthy human individuals. The data were produced by immunoSEQ multiplex PCR, yet TCRdb's version contains in-frame clones alone and is incomplete. The table has over a million clones, over 95% seen once; the top ten hold roughly 1.1%. Sequences were obtained from naive CD4+ T cells sorted from blood. As to subset: CD45RA+ positively selected. The receptors were sampled from a man aged 25 to 40 in good health.

The genes are TRBV7-8 and TRBJ1-5, with D possibly being TRBD1 (6 bases). The germline gives CDR1 SGHVS, CDR2 FQNEAQ. V dropped 7 bases and J dropped 3 bases, with 19 bases sitting between them. The CDR3 consists of 16 residues. The chain's CDR3 is CASTVSPGQNNQPQHF. The CDR3 DNA follows: TGTGCCAGCACCGTTTCCCCGGGACAAAACAATCAGCCCCAGCATTTT.

The rearrangement uses TRBV27 and TRBJ2-7; possibly TRBD1 or TRBD2 for D (5 bases each). This CDR3 contains 17 residues. Germline CDR1 is MNHEY and CDR2 is SMNVEV (reference sequence). V gave up 2 bases and J gave up 2 bases, with 19 bases separating them. Here the CDR3 DNA reads TGTGCCAGCAGTTTAGGCCCCGGGACGGTAAGACCCTACGAGCAGTACTTC. This translates into CASSLGPGTVRPYEQYF.

This clone has just one count. The chain couples TRBV29-1 to TRBJ2-1; TRBD2 agrees at 9 bases. Germline trimming cut 7 bases from V and 4 bases from J; bases unmatched to any gene: 5. The length of the CDR3 is 13 residues. The germline V gene has CDR1 SQVTM and CDR2 ANQGSEA. The CDR3 nucleotides read TGCAGCGAAAAGAGCGGGGGGTACAATGAGCAGTTCTTC. Amino acids: CSEKSGGYNEQFF.

The chain combines TRBV10-3 with TRBJ2-3; 7 bases map to TRBD1. Germline V gives CDR1 ENHRY, CDR2 SYGVKD. V lost 6 bases, J lost 4 bases, and 16 bases stayed unmatched. The CDR3 contains 17 residues. The chain's CDR3 is CAISARRGPPDPDTQYF. In nucleotides, the CDR3 is TGTGCCATCAGCGCTCGAAGGGGGCCCCCTGACCCAGATACGCAGTATTTT.

This chain links TRBV27 with TRBJ1-6; 9 nucleotides match TRBD1. Germline V gene sequence: CDR1 MNHEY, CDR2 SMNVEV (reference sequence). The CDR3 extends over 15 amino acids. The V segment lost 0 bases and the J segment 15 bases; nucleotides outside the gene matches: 9. CDR3 in DNA: TGTGCCAGCAGTTTATCCCCCGGGACAGGGTTCCACCTCCACTTT. It translates to CASSLSPGTGFHLHF.